The 11 T cell receptor beta chains listed next were all sequenced from one sample in a study of blood T cell repertoires in COVID-19. Profiling relied on immunoSEQ multiplex PCR, and the TCRdb table lists in-frame clones only, not all of them. The sample lists some 200,000 clones, about 85% occurring once. The sample taken for sequencing was peripheral blood. The source of these receptors is a man aged 45 to 65 who had recovered from COVID-19.

This clone was counted once. This chain links TRBV27 with TRBJ2-7, with D unclear. The CDR3 is made up of 11 amino acids. Per the germline V gene, CDR1 is MNHEY and CDR2 is SMNVEV (reference sequence). Between the trimmed V and J ends, which lost 8 bases and 0 bases, there was a span of 5 bases. The CDR3 protein is CASQNSYEQYF. The CDR3 DNA reads TGTGCCAGCCAGAACTCCTACGAGCAGTACTTC.

The CDR3 DNA follows: TGTGCCAGCACTCCCGGGACAGCCTTGGGGGGCCCCCACTTT. It specifies CASTPGTALGGPHF. This rearrangement joins TRBV28 to TRBJ1-6, with 7 bases lining up with TRBD1. The V and J ends lost 7 bases and 18 bases, in that order; junction bases with no gene match: 18. Germline V gene sequence: CDR1 MDHEN, CDR2 SYDVKM. CDR3 size: 14 residues.

The V gene is TRBV3-1 (or the pseudogene TRBV3-2), the J gene TRBJ1-2; D is ambiguous. V shed 1 base and J shed 2 bases, with 11 bases lying between them. Germline V gives CDR1 LGHDT, CDR2 YNNKEL (reference sequence). The length of the CDR3 is 15 residues. Here the CDR3 DNA reads TGTGCCAGCAGCCAAGTTCACAGCTTAAACTATGGCTACACCTTC. It encodes CASSQVHSLNYGYTF.

This chain joins TRBV6-6 and TRBJ2-5; 10 nucleotides line up with TRBD1. Germline V gene lookup returns CDR1 MNHNY and CDR2 SVGAGI (reference sequence). With 7 bases clipped from V and 5 bases from J, the junction kept 10 bases outside the gene matches. The CDR3 is 15 amino acids. Here the CDR3 reads CASKSRDRGGETQYF. CDR3 in DNA: TGTGCCAGCAAATCCCGGGACAGGGGAGGGGAGACCCAGTACTTC.

The V and J genes are TRBV4-1 and TRBJ1-1; a weak D match, TRBD1 (6 bases). Trimming took off 3 bases at V and 1 base at J, with 24 bases between the two ends. The CDR3 extends over 19 amino acids. Germline V CDR1 and CDR2: MGHRA, YSYEKL. The CDR3 DNA follows: TGCGCCAGCAGCCACGGAATGGGGGCCTCCTCCTCGGGGAACACTGAAGCTTTCTTT. Its translation is CASSHGMGASSSGNTEAFF.

In its sample, this clone was seen once. The rearrangement links TRBV3-1 (or the pseudogene TRBV3-2) to TRBJ2-1, with 12 bases fitting TRBD2. CDR1 and CDR2 from the germline V gene are LGHDT and YNNKEL (reference sequence). This CDR3 region has 18 residues. J lost 2 bases, V lost 4 bases, and 9 bases had no gene match. In nucleotides, the CDR3 is TGTGCCAGCAGCCGAAGGACTAGCGGGGATATACCCTACAATGAGCAGTTCTTC. Protein sequence: CASSRRTSGDIPYNEQFF.

The chain couples TRBV10-1 to TRBJ2-2; D might be TRBD1 (5 bases). The CDR3 runs to 17 residues. Trimming removed 0 bases from V and 3 bases from J, with 14 bases in between. Germline V CDR1 and CDR2: WNHNN, SYGVQD (reference sequence). In DNA form, the CDR3 reads TGCGCCAGCAGTGAGTCGAAGTTAAGCAGGGACACCGGGGAGCTGTTTTTT. Its translation: CASSESKLSRDTGELFF.

The chain carries TRBV28 and TRBJ1-4, with 8 bases aligning to TRBD1. The germline V gene encodes CDR1 MDHEN and CDR2 SYDVKM. This CDR3 comprises 15 residues. With 7 bases clipped from V and 7 bases from J, the junction kept 11 bases outside the gene matches. The CDR3 DNA reads as TGTGCCAGCACCGAGGCCCTCGGACAGGGTGAAAAACTGTTTTTT. Encoded protein: CASTEALGQGEKLFF.

This rearrangement joins TRBV5-1 to TRBJ1-1; D might be TRBD1 (5 bases). Trimming took 0 bases from V and 11 from J, leaving 14 bases between them. Germline CDR1 reads SGHRS; CDR2 reads YFSETQ. The CDR3 runs 13 residues. CDR3 in amino acids: CASSLAGGRGAFF. The CDR3 DNA follows: TGCGCCAGCAGCTTGGCCGGGGGAAGGGGTGCTTTCTTT.

V and J are TRBV27 and TRBJ2-7, with 9 bases fitting TRBD2. J lost 3 bases, V lost 5 bases, and 8 bases had no gene match. This CDR3 has 15 residues. Per the germline V gene, CDR1 is MNHEY and CDR2 is SMNVEV (reference sequence). CDR3 residues: CASSRLAGKDYEQYF. CDR3 nucleotide sequence: TGTGCCAGCAGTCGGCTAGCGGGAAAGGACTACGAGCAGTACTTC.

This chain connects TRBV5-1 to TRBJ2-7; 7 bases fit TRBD1. The V gene end was trimmed by 6 bases and the J gene end by 4 bases; junction bases not matched to a gene: 10. CDR3 length: 14 residues. Germline V gene data show CDR1 as SGHRS and CDR2 as YFSETQ. The DNA for the CDR3 is TGCGCCAGCACCCCGTCAGGGGGTTTATACGAGCAGTACTTC. Its translation is CASTPSGGLYEQYF.